Listed below are T cell receptor beta chains from one sample, sequenced in a study of OX40 agonist ivuxolimab in advanced cancers. Clones were sequenced by immunoSEQ multiplex PCR, and TCRdb holds only the in-frame ones, with some missing. The sample holds about 55,000 clones; around nine tenths are singletons and the top ten take 6.9%. The source was CD4+ or CD8+ T cells sorted from blood, collected in a trial of the OX40 agonist ivuxolimab. The receptors come from an adult with an advanced solid tumor such as melanoma, head and neck, liver or kidney cancer. CDR3s include the opening cysteine and the closing phenylalanine or tryptophan. Each record gives: V gene, CDR3 length, J gene, CDR3 protein.

V: TRBV5-1; length: 13; J: TRBJ2-7; CDR3: CASSLEGLNEQYF
V: TRBV9; length: 20; J: TRBJ2-1; CDR3: CASSVEVGLAGGSSYNEQFF
V: TRBV28; length: 11; J: TRBJ1-2; CDR3: CASTQNYGYTF
V: TRBV7-3; length: 13; J: TRBJ1-1; CDR3: CASSLSRNTEAFF
V: TRBV9; length: 14; J: TRBJ1-3; CDR3: CASSTLNSGNTIYF
V: TRBV2; length: 15; J: TRBJ2-5; CDR3: CASSRDRGREETQYF
V: TRBV19; length: 14; J: TRBJ1-3; CDR3: CAAASGQTGNTIYF
V: TRBV30; length: 14; J: TRBJ1-5; CDR3: CAWSEQGGNQPQHF
V: TRBV19; length: 18; J: TRBJ1-1; CDR3: CASSPPGGGLAVNTEAFF
V: TRBV5-1; length: 14; J: TRBJ1-2; CDR3: CASRAVGATGGYTF
V: TRBV27; length: 15; J: TRBJ2-7; CDR3: CASSPDRGQPYEQYF
V: TRBV11-2; length: 15; J: TRBJ2-1; CDR3: CASSFFLVGYNEQFF
V: TRBV11-2; length: 14; J: TRBJ1-4; CDR3: CASSLQGFNEKLFF
V: TRBV6-1; length: 12; J: TRBJ2-5; CDR3: CASSRQWETQYF
V: TRBV12-5; length: 14; J: TRBJ2-1; CDR3: CASGRDYKGNEQFF
V: TRBV6-6; length: 15; J: TRBJ1-1; CDR3: CASSWSGTRNTEAFF
V: TRBV11-3; length: 13; J: TRBJ2-7; CDR3: CASSFTGQGEQYF
V: TRBV4-2; length: 19; J: TRBJ1-5; CDR3: CASSQDPSRGLRSNQPQHF
V: TRBV10-1; length: 16; J: TRBJ2-3; CDR3: CASSTQTGLGTDTQYF
V: TRBV6-6; length: 15; J: TRBJ1-1; CDR3: CASSYRTGQNTEAFF
V: TRBV20-1; length: 11; J: TRBJ1-1; CDR3: CSATGFTEAFF
V: TRBV2; length: 15; J: TRBJ2-3; CDR3: CASSEKDGRTDTQYF
V: TRBV28; length: 16; J: TRBJ2-7; CDR3: CASSGTGLAGTYEQYF
V: TRBV9; length: 12; J: TRBJ1-2; CDR3: CASSAGGDGYTF
V: TRBV6-1; length: 13; J: TRBJ1-1; CDR3: CASSSDRATEAFF
V: TRBV5-1; length: 15; J: TRBJ2-5; CDR3: CASSLGTGRAETQYF
V: TRBV6-5; length: 14; J: TRBJ2-4; CDR3: CASSYAMTKNIQYF
V: TRBV5-1; length: 16; J: TRBJ2-2; CDR3: CASSLRQGRDTGELFF
V: TRBV4-2; length: 15; J: TRBJ2-7; CDR3: CASSQVFGGTYEQYF
V: TRBV19; length: 14; J: TRBJ1-3; CDR3: CASQTGGSGNTIYF
V: TRBV6-6; length: 15; J: TRBJ2-3; CDR3: CASSNQVSSTDTQYF
V: TRBV4-2; length: 14; J: TRBJ2-3; CDR3: CASFSTRRGDTQYF
V: TRBV28; length: 14; J: TRBJ1-2; CDR3: CASTPTGGVYGYTF
V: TRBV2; length: 13; J: TRBJ2-5; CDR3: CASSFGIQETQYF
V: TRBV30; length: 13; J: TRBJ2-1; CDR3: CAWFTSGRTEQFF
V: TRBV5-1; length: 14; J: TRBJ2-5; CDR3: CASSHTGGRETQYF
V: TRBV18; length: 16; J: TRBJ2-5; CDR3: CASSRMGPNTQETQYF
V: TRBV7-8; length: 15; J: TRBJ2-1; CDR3: CASSFEGGRENEQFF
V: TRBV28; length: 12; J: TRBJ1-2; CDR3: CASSWGGRRYTF
V: TRBV4-2; length: 14; J: TRBJ2-2; CDR3: CASRALSNTGELFF
V: TRBV19; length: 20; J: TRBJ2-3; CDR3: CASSRIAARRTGGEGDTQYF
V: TRBV23-1; length: 15; J: TRBJ2-7; CDR3: CASILLVGGGYEQYF
V: TRBV5-8; length: 16; J: TRBJ1-5; CDR3: CASSLPSSYSDQPQHF
V: TRBV28; length: 12; J: TRBJ1-2; CDR3: CASTTGDYGYTF
V: TRBV28; length: 14; J: TRBJ1-2; CDR3: CASSLLRGGYGYTF
V: TRBV19; length: 14; J: TRBJ2-7; CDR3: CASSMDGTVPEQYF
V: TRBV11-2; length: 14; J: TRBJ2-7; CDR3: CASSLDFSSYEQYF
V: TRBV7-2; length: 16; J: TRBJ2-1; CDR3: CASTDSRRGAGSEQFF
V: TRBV19; length: 14; J: TRBJ1-1; CDR3: CASRGWGRNTEAFF
V: TRBV6-1; length: 15; J: TRBJ2-1; CDR3: CASTTFGGTYNEQFF
V: TRBV27; length: 13; J: TRBJ1-1; CDR3: CASKGEMNTEAFF
V: TRBV27; length: 14; J: TRBJ1-3; CDR3: CASSLTGLGNTIYF
V: TRBV7-7; length: 16; J: TRBJ2-5; CDR3: CASSLVAGERQETQYF
V: TRBV9; length: 15; J: TRBJ2-7; CDR3: CASSVEPQGVYEQYF